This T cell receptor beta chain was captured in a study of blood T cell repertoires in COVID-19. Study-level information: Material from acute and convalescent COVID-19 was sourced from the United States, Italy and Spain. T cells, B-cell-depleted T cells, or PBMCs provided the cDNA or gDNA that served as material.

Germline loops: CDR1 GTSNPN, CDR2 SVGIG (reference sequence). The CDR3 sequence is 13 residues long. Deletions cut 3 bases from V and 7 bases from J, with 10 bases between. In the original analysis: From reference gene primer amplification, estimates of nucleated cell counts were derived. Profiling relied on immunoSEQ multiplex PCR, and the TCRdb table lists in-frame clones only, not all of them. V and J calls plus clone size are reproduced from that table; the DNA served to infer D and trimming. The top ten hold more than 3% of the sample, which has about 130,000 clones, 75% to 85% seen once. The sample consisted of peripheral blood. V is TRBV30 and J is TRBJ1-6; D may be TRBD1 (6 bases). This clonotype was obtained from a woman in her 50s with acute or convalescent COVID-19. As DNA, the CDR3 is TGTGCCTGGAGCGGGGGGCACAATTCACCCCTCCACTTT. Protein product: CAWSGGHNSPLHF.